These 28 T cell receptor beta chains originate from one sample sequenced in a study of cytomegalovirus exposure and HLA in healthy donors. Vbeta (60) and Jbeta (13) primers were used in the PCR. Sequenced by immunoSEQ multiplex PCR; TCRdb stores in-frame clones only, minus some. The sample gives more than 55,000 clones, around 83% of which show up once; more than 1.5% is in the top ten. The sequenced sample was PBMCs. The receptor source for this set is a human donor in good health.

This chain joins TRBV14 and TRBJ1-5, with a tentative D call TRBD1 (5 bases). The V end was cut by 2 bases, the J end by 5 bases, with 10 bases between. The CDR3 has 14 amino acids. CDR1 is SGHDN, CDR2 FVKESK, per germline. The CDR3 loop is CASSQTGRYQPQHF. The DNA of the CDR3 is TGTGCCAGCAGCCAAACAGGTCGTTATCAGCCCCAGCATTTT.

The chain couples TRBV4-3 to TRBJ2-7, with 9 bases fitting TRBD1. Germline V CDR1 and CDR2: LGHNA, YSLEER. V shed 0 bases and J 2 bases; nucleotides not matched to a gene: 5. This CDR3 spans 16 amino acids. CDR3 in amino acids: CASSQDMGDRAYEQYF. CDR3 nucleotide sequence: TGCGCCAGCAGCCAAGATATGGGGGACAGGGCCTACGAGCAGTACTTC.

This clone was recorded only once. The chain is built from TRBV7-2 and TRBJ1-2; 9 bases align to TRBD1. CDR1 is SGHTA and CDR2 is FQGNSA in the germline V gene. This CDR3 comprises 12 residues. The V and J ends lost 5 bases and 7 bases, in that order; junction bases with no gene match: 2. This CDR3 reads CASSGDRVGYTF. As DNA, the CDR3 is TGTGCCAGCAGCGGGGACAGGGTTGGCTACACCTTC.

V usage is TRBV5-1 and J usage is TRBJ2-3; possibly TRBD2 for D (5 bases). V lost 3 bases, J lost 3 bases, and 14 bases lay in between. From germline, CDR1 is SGHRS and CDR2 YFSETQ. CDR3 length: 15 amino acids. The CDR3: CASSSGIQGTDTQYF. CDR3 bases: TGCGCCAGCAGCTCCGGGATTCAAGGGACAGATACGCAGTATTTT.

This sequence joins TRBV5-1 and TRBJ2-7; tentative D call: TRBD2 (6 bases). The V end was cut by 4 bases, the J end by 2 bases, with 10 bases between. CDR3 length: 13 residues. Per germline, CDR1 SGHRS and CDR2 YFSETQ. The CDR3 loop reads CASSPGLTYEQYF. DNA of the CDR3: TGCGCCAGCAGCCCCGGACTAACCTACGAGCAGTACTTC.

The rearrangement joins TRBV28 to TRBJ2-7, with 8 positions matching TRBD2. Looked up from germline, CDR1 is MDHEN and CDR2 is SYDVKM. V gave up 2 bases and J gave up 3 bases; unmatched junction bases: 3. The CDR3 sequence is 14 residues long. The CDR3 DNA follows: TGTGCCAGCAGTTTAGCGGGAGGAAACTACGAGCAGTACTTC. The encoded protein is CASSLAGGNYEQYF. Full variable domain (outside the CDR3, taken from reference TRBV28 and TRBJ2-7): DVKVTQSSRYLVKRTGEKVFLECVQDMDHENMFWYRQDPGLGLRLIYFSYDVKMKEKGDIPEGYSVSREKKERFSLILESASTNQTSMYLCASSLAGGNYEQYFGPGTRLTVT.

CDR3 DNA sequence: TGTGCCAGCAGCTTTCCTCCGGGAGGATCCTACGAGCAGTACTTC. It specifies CASSFPPGGSYEQYF. J is TRBJ2-7 and V is TRBV7-9; 7 nucleotides agree with TRBD2. CDR1 is SEHNR, CDR2 FQNEAQ, per germline (reference sequence). V trimming: 3 bases; J trimming: 1 base; junction bases outside the gene matches: 6. CDR3 size: 15 residues.

The chain has TRBV5-4 and TRBJ2-5; TRBD2 might be the D (5 bases). The V gene lost 2 bases and the J gene lost 3 bases, with 5 bases spanning the gap. The CDR3 is 12 amino acids. CDR1 SGHNT and CDR2 YYREEE come from the germline V gene (reference sequence). CDR3 residues: CASSFGEETQYF. CDR3 in DNA: TGTGCCAGCAGCTTCGGGGAAGAGACCCAGTACTTC.

The chain links TRBV15 to TRBJ2-1, with 10 bases fitting TRBD2. V lost 5 bases, J lost 8 bases, and 6 bases stayed unmatched. This CDR3 has 14 amino acids. Germline V lookup: CDR1 LNHNV, CDR2 YYDKDF (reference sequence). The CDR3 reads CATSLPSGSYEQFF. Written as DNA, the CDR3 is TGTGCCACCAGCCTACCTAGCGGGAGCTATGAGCAGTTCTTC.

This clone was seen only once. V gene TRBV5-1 combines with J gene TRBJ2-1; D unclear. Germline assignment: CDR1 SGHRS and CDR2 YFSETQ. V was shortened by 0 bases and J by 5 bases, with 9 bases between the two germline ends. The CDR3 consists of 14 residues. The CDR3 DNA reads TGCGCCAGCAGCTTGGTTGGCTCTCACAATGAGCAGTTCTTC. It translates to CASSLVGSHNEQFF.

The chain has TRBV2 and TRBJ1-2; D is unclear. The CDR3 is 12 amino acids. The ends were cut back, 4 bases at V and 6 bases at J, with 9 bases in the middle. Germline CDR1 SNHLY, CDR2 FYNNEI. The CDR3 sequence is CASSAGNHGYTF. In DNA form, the CDR3 reads TGTGCCAGCAGTGCGGGGAACCATGGCTACACCTTC.

This clone showed up just once. CDR3 sequence reads: CASSPSNRGLYEQYF. CDR3 nucleotides: TGTGCCAGCTCACCAAGTAACAGGGGGCTCTACGAGCAGTACTTC. The rearrangement uses TRBV18 and TRBJ2-7; 9 bases are a match to TRBD1. Germline assignment: CDR1 KGHSH and CDR2 LQKENI. Trimming at V came to 2 bases and at J to 3 bases, leaving 5 bases not matched to a gene. The CDR3 consists of 15 residues.

The chain joins TRBV28 to TRBJ1-2; 8 bases line up with TRBD1. Germline CDR1 reads MDHEN; CDR2 reads SYDVKM. The CDR3 runs to 17 residues. The V segment lost 6 bases and the J segment 5 bases; nucleotides outside the gene matches: 17. The CDR3, as DNA: TGTGCCAGCAGGGGGTCGGACAGGGAGTCTTTGAGTTATGGCTACACCTTC. Translated: CASRGSDRESLSYGYTF.

This chain uses TRBV25-1 with TRBJ1-4; 7 nucleotides match TRBD1. There are 17 residues in the CDR3. Germline CDR1 reads MGHDK; CDR2 reads SYGVNS. V lost 7 bases to trimming and J lost 0 bases; unmatched junction nucleotides: 11. CDR3 residues: CASIPGTDFATNEKLFF. The CDR3 bases are TGTGCCAGCATCCCCGGGACAGACTTTGCAACTAATGAAAAACTGTTTTTT.

By sample fraction, this clone is large. The rearrangement links TRBV6-1 to TRBJ2-6; possibly TRBD1 for D (6 bases). The germline V gene has CDR1 MNHNS and CDR2 SASEGT. The CDR3 has 15 amino acids. Between the trimmed V and J ends, which lost 1 base and 2 bases, there was a span of 6 bases. CDR3 sequence: CASSEEGAGANVLTF. For the CDR3, the DNA is TGTGCCAGCAGTGAAGAGGGGGCTGGGGCCAACGTCCTGACTTTC.

The V gene is TRBV5-1, the J gene TRBJ2-5, with D maybe TRBD1 (5 bases). The V end was cut by 1 base, the J end by 1 base, with 14 bases between. CDR3 length: 16 amino acids. Germline values: CDR1 SGHRS, CDR2 YFSETQ. The DNA for the CDR3 is TGCGCCAGCAGCTTGTCCCTTCGGACATTCCAAGAGACCCAGTACTTC. Protein product: CASSLSLRTFQETQYF.

The chain recombines TRBV30 with TRBJ1-1; TRBD1 matches at 7 bases. This CDR3 comprises 13 residues. Per germline, CDR1 GTSNPN and CDR2 SVGIG (reference sequence). The J segment lost 5 bases and the V segment lost 2 bases, leaving 5 bases of the junction unmatched. The CDR3 bases are TGTGCCTGGAGTACAGGGGCCAAAACTGAAGCTTTCTTT. It codes for CAWSTGAKTEAFF.

The CDR3 spells CASSREGGTSGTDTQYF. The CDR3 nucleotides read TGTGCCAGCAGCCGCGAAGGGGGGACTAGCGGCACAGATACGCAGTATTTT. This sequence joins TRBV7-2 and TRBJ2-3, with 10 bases fitting TRBD2. The V segment lost 5 bases and the J segment 1 base; nucleotides outside the gene matches: 9. From germline, CDR1 is SGHTA and CDR2 FQGNSA. The CDR3 is 17 residues long.

This chain uses TRBV15 with TRBJ2-7; D may be TRBD2 (5 bases). The CDR3 has 12 amino acids. The germline V and J ends were trimmed by 9 bases and 1 base, with 10 bases remaining between them. Germline V CDR1 and CDR2: LNHNV, YYDKDF (reference sequence). CDR3 sequence (DNA): TGTGCCACATCCCGGGGATCCTACGAGCAGTACTTC. Translating gives CATSRGSYEQYF.

In this sample, this clone turned up once. The chain recombines TRBV27 with TRBJ1-1; 8 nucleotides line up with TRBD1. V dropped 4 bases and J dropped 6; count of bases not matched to a gene: 10. Germline values: CDR1 MNHEY, CDR2 SMNVEV (reference sequence). CDR3 length: 15 residues. The CDR3 reads CASSSAGGDKPEAFF. Here the CDR3 DNA reads TGTGCCAGCAGTTCCGCAGGGGGCGATAAGCCTGAAGCTTTCTTT.

The chain carries TRBV6-1 and TRBJ2-1, with 8 bases matching TRBD2. CDR1 and CDR2 (germline): MNHNS, SASEGT. The CDR3 sequence is 15 residues long. J lost 3 bases, V lost 10 bases, and 11 bases had no gene match. CDR3 coding DNA: TGTGCCACCTCCGCGCGGGGGGCCATCTACAATGAGCAGTTCTTC. Its translation is CATSARGAIYNEQFF.

This chain uses TRBV18 with TRBJ1-1; TRBD1 is a possible D gene (6 bases). Germline CDR1 is KGHSH and CDR2 is LQKENI. CDR3 size: 14 residues. Between the trimmed V and J ends, which lost 6 bases and 3 bases, there was a span of 14 bases. CDR3 DNA: TGTGCCAGCTCGCCGACGGACAGCGACACTGAAGCTTTCTTT. It codes for CASSPTDSDTEAFF.

This chain joins TRBV27 and TRBJ1-6, with 9 positions matching TRBD1. The CDR3 loop spans 18 amino acids. V was pared by 6 bases and J by 10 bases, with 19 bases of the junction left unmatched. CDR1 and CDR2 from the germline V gene are MNHEY and SMNVEV (reference sequence). CDR3 DNA: TGTGCCAGCAGAATTCCGGGACAGGGTGGAAAGCGGACGTCACCCCTCCACTTT. It encodes CASRIPGQGGKRTSPLHF.

V usage is TRBV5-4 and J usage is TRBJ2-2; D unclear. CDR3 length: 12 amino acids. The V gene lost 1 base and the J gene lost 6 bases, with 4 bases spanning the gap. Germline assignment: CDR1 SGHNT and CDR2 YYREEE (reference sequence). CDR3 nucleotides: TGTGCCAGCAGCTTGACAGCCGGGGAGCTGTTTTTT. The encoded protein is CASSLTAGELFF.

The gene calls are TRBV7-6 and TRBJ1-5, with 7 bases lining up with TRBD1. CDR3 length: 15 residues. Germline V gene data show CDR1 as SGHVS and CDR2 as FNYEAQ. Germline trimming cut 5 bases from V and 3 bases from J; bases unmatched to any gene: 7. The CDR3 DNA is TGTGCCAGCAGCATAAGGACAGGACTCAATCAGCCCCAGCATTTT. Translating it yields CASSIRTGLNQPQHF.

This rearrangement joins TRBV5-1 to TRBJ2-7; 9 nucleotides line up with TRBD2. Trimming at V came to 0 bases and at J to 7 bases, leaving 8 bases not matched to a gene. This CDR3 is built from 15 residues. Germline V gene lookup returns CDR1 SGHRS and CDR2 YFSETQ. CDR3 nucleotides: TGCGCCAGCAGCTTGGCGGTAGCGGGGGATCGGGAGCAGTACTTC. It codes for CASSLAVAGDREQYF.

The chain joins TRBV4-1 to TRBJ2-6; the D gene is possibly TRBD2 (5 bases). This CDR3 contains 15 residues. Trimming pared 5 bases from V and 0 bases from J, leaving 8 bases between. CDR1 and CDR2 from the germline V gene are MGHRA and YSYEKL. This CDR3 is CASSYGISGANVLTF. CDR3 DNA: TGCGCCAGCAGCTACGGGATCTCTGGGGCCAACGTCCTGACTTTC.

The rearrangement joins TRBV7-3 to TRBJ2-3; 8 nucleotides align to TRBD2. The J segment lost 3 bases and the V segment lost 5 bases, leaving 7 bases of the junction unmatched. The CDR3 length is 15 residues. Germline CDR1 SGHTA, CDR2 FQGTGA. CDR3 loop: CASSVSGRRTDTQYF. Here the CDR3 DNA reads TGTGCCAGCAGCGTCAGCGGGAGAAGGACAGATACGCAGTATTTT.